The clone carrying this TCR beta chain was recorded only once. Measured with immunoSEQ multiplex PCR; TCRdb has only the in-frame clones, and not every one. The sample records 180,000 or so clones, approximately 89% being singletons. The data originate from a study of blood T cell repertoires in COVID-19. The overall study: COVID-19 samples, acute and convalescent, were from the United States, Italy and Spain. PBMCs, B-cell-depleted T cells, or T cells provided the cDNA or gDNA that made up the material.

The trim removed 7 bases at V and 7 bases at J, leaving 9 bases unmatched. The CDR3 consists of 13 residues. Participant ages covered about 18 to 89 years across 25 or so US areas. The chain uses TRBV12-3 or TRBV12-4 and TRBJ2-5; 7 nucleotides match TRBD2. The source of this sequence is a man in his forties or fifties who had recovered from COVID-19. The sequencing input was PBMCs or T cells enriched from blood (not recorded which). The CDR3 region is CASTPGVAGTQYF. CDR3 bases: TGTGCCAGCACCCCGGGGGTAGCGGGGACCCAGTACTTC.